The 10 T cell receptor beta chains below come from one sample, sequenced in a study of T-cell memory formation after mild COVID-19. Each CDR3 protein gets one entry after TCRdb re-called the 5' RACE reads with MiXCR. The table has about 240,000 distinct CDR3 sequences, over 8.5% seen once. Sequenced material: PBMCs or a T cell subset sorted from them (not recorded which). Receptors were obtained from a man younger than 35 who had mild COVID-19 (a few samples of this study predate the infection). Cell type and time point are not known.

This clonotype occurred a few times. V gene TRBV7-8 combines with J gene TRBJ2-3; D remains ambiguous. The CDR3 has 16 residues. The V gene's germline CDR1 is SGHVS and CDR2 FQNEAQ. Trimming left V 5 bases short and J 5 bases short, with 20 bases between. CDR3 sequence (DNA): TGTGCCAGCAGCGTAACCTTGAATCCCAGAGTAGATACGCAGTATTTT. It translates to CASSVTLNPRVDTQYF. Full variable domain (outside the CDR3, taken from reference TRBV7-8 and TRBJ2-3): GAGVSQSPRYKVAKRGQDVALRCDPISGHVSLFWYQQALGQGPEFLTYFQNEAQLDKSGLPSDRFFAERPEGSVSTLKIQRTQQEDSAVYLCASSVTLNPRVDTQYFGPGTRLTVL.

This clonotype was found many times. The chain is built from TRBV7-3 and TRBJ1-1; D may be TRBD1 (5 bases). Germline V gene sequence: CDR1 SGHTA, CDR2 FQGTGA. The CDR3 is made up of 15 amino acids. V gave up 5 bases and J gave up 0 bases, with 13 bases separating them. In DNA, the CDR3 is TGTGCCAGCAGCCCCCAGGGTAGTATGAACACTGAAGCTTTCTTT. Translation gives CASSPQGSMNTEAFF. Variable domain in full (rest from reference TRBV7-3 and TRBJ1-1): GAGVSQTPSNKVTEKGKYVELRCDPISGHTALYWYRQSLGQGPEFLIYFQGTGAADDSGLPNDRFFAVRPEGSVSTLKIQRTERGDSAVYLCASSPQGSMNTEAFFGQGTRLTVV.

The J gene is TRBJ1-2, the V gene TRBV6-6, with unresolved D. The CDR3 extends over 13 amino acids. CDR1 MNHNY and CDR2 SVGAGI come from the germline V gene (reference sequence). Trimming removed 6 bases from V and 8 bases from J, with 16 bases in between. The CDR3 coding sequence is TGTGCCAGCAGACTTGGACCCGGCGGGGGCTACACCTTC. Residues: CASRLGPGGGYTF.

The chain carries TRBV6-6 and TRBJ1-1, with TRBD1 as a possible D gene (6 bases). The V end was cut by 8 bases, the J end by 10 bases, with 17 bases between. This CDR3 contains 12 residues. Germline V gene lookup returns CDR1 MNHNY and CDR2 SVGAGI (reference sequence). DNA of the CDR3: TGTGCCAGCTCCAGGGACATCGAGGGAGCTTTCTTT. Its translation: CASSRDIEGAFF.

This clonotype was seen repeatedly, ten times or more. For the CDR3, the DNA is TGTGCCAGCAGTGACCCGACAGGAAGGGACACCGGGGAGCTGTTTTTT. Its translation: CASSDPTGRDTGELFF. The chain uses TRBV25-1 and TRBJ2-2, with a weak D call TRBD1 (6 bases). The V end was cut by 3 bases, the J end by 3 bases, with 14 bases between. CDR1 MGHDK and CDR2 SYGVNS come from the germline V gene. The CDR3 is made up of 16 amino acids.

Here the CDR3 reads CSAISQGPMNTEAFF. The DNA of the CDR3 is TGCAGTGCTATCTCTCAAGGGCCCATGAACACTGAAGCTTTCTTT. V gene TRBV20-1 combines with J gene TRBJ1-1; D call uncertain. The CDR3 is made up of 15 amino acids. The ends were cut back, 4 bases at V and 0 bases at J, with 15 bases in the middle. From germline, CDR1 is DFQATT and CDR2 SNEGSKA (reference sequence).

This clonotype was seen a few times. The rearrangement links TRBV10-3 to TRBJ1-5; no reliable D call. With 4 bases removed from V and 9 bases from J, the gap between germline ends came to 16 bases. This CDR3 contains 14 residues. Germline values: CDR1 ENHRY, CDR2 SYGVKD. CDR3 loop: CAISVEGRNRPQHF. The CDR3 DNA reads as TGTGCCATCAGTGTGGAAGGCAGGAATAGGCCCCAGCATTTT.

The V gene is TRBV5-1, the J gene TRBJ2-3, with TRBD1 matching 7 bases. The CDR3 runs to 15 residues. Germline V lookup: CDR1 SGHRS, CDR2 YFSETQ. Germline trimming cut 2 bases from V and 0 bases from J; bases unmatched to any gene: 3. CDR3 sequence reads: CASSFEGASTDTQYF. CDR3 nucleotide sequence: TGCGCCAGCAGCTTCGAGGGGGCTAGCACAGATACGCAGTATTTT.

CDR3: CASSYWAADSNQPQHF. DNA of the CDR3: TGTGCCAGCAGTTACTGGGCAGCGGATAGCAATCAGCCCCAGCATTTT. J is TRBJ1-5 and V is TRBV6-6; D not resolved. The germline V gene encodes CDR1 MNHNY and CDR2 SVGAGI (reference sequence). V lost 1 base and J lost 0, with 10 bases in between. The CDR3 totals 16 residues.

The chain employs TRBV4-3 and TRBJ2-7; TRBD1 is a possible D gene (5 bases). Trimming removed 1 base at V and 2 bases at J, with 12 bases between. This CDR3 is 15 amino acids long. The V gene's germline CDR1 is LGHNA and CDR2 YSLEER. Here the CDR3 DNA reads TGCGCCAGCAGCCAAGGGCTCGACAGTACCTACGAGCAGTACTTC. Residues: CASSQGLDSTYEQYF.